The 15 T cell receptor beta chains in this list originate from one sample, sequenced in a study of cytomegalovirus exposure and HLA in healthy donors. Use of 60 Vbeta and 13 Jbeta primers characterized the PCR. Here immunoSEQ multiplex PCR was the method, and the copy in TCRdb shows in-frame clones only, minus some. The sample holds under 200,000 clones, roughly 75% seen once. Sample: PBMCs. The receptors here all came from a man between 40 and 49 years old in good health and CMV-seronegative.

CDR3 bases: TGCGCCAGCAGCGGGACAGGGTTGGACTACACCTTC. Protein product: CASSGTGLDYTF. The rearrangement links TRBV5-1 to TRBJ1-2; TRBD1 matches 9 bases. Germline CDR1 is SGHRS and CDR2 is YFSETQ. Losses at the gene ends were 4 bases for V and 10 bases for J; bases not matched to a gene: 5. The CDR3 has 12 residues.

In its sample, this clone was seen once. The CDR3 sequence is CASSLWGRGSETQYF. The CDR3 nucleotides are TGTGCCAGCAGCTTATGGGGGAGGGGCAGCGAGACCCAGTACTTC. V is TRBV5-6 and J is TRBJ2-5; 7 nucleotides align to TRBD2. The CDR3 totals 15 residues. Losses at the gene ends were 2 bases for V and 5 bases for J; bases not matched to a gene: 9. Germline V gene data show CDR1 as SGHDT and CDR2 as YYEEEE.

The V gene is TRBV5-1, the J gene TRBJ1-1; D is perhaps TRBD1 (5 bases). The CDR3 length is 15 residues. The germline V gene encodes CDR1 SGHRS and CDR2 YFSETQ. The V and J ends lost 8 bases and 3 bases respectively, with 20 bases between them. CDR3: CASRQIPSSYTEAFF. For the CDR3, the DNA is TGCGCCAGTCGACAGATCCCTTCGTCCTACACTGAAGCTTTCTTT.

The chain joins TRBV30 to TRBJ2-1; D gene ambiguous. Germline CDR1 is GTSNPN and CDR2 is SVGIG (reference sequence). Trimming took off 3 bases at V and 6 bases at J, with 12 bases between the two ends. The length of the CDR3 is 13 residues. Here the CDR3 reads CAWSQRISNEQFF. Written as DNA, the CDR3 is TGTGCCTGGAGCCAGCGAATAAGCAATGAGCAGTTCTTC.

CDR3 nucleotide sequence: TGCGCCAGCAGCCAAGCCGGGACTAGCACAGATACGCAGTATTTT. The encoded protein is CASSQAGTSTDTQYF. The chain recombines TRBV4-3 with TRBJ2-3, with D perhaps matching TRBD2 (6 bases). V gave up 1 base and J gave up 0 bases, with 8 bases separating them. CDR3 length: 15 residues. CDR1 is LGHNA and CDR2 is YSLEER in the germline V gene.

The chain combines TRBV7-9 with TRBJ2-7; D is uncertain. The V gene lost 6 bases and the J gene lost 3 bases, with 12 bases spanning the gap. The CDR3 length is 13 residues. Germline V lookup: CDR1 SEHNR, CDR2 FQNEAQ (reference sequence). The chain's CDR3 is CASRHDGFYEQYF. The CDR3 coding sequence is TGTGCCAGCAGACATGACGGGTTCTACGAGCAGTACTTC.

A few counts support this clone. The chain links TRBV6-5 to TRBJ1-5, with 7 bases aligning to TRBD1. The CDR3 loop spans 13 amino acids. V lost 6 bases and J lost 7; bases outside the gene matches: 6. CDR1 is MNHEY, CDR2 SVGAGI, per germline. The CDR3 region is CASRGTVLQPQHF. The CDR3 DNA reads TGTGCCAGCAGGGGGACAGTATTACAGCCCCAGCATTTT.

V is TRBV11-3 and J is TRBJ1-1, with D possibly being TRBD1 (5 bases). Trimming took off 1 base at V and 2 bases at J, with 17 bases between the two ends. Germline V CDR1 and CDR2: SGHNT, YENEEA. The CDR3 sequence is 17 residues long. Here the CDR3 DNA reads TGTGCCAGCAGCTTAGTCGGCGGGGCGCGGGGAAACACTGAAGCTTTCTTT. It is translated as CASSLVGGARGNTEAFF.

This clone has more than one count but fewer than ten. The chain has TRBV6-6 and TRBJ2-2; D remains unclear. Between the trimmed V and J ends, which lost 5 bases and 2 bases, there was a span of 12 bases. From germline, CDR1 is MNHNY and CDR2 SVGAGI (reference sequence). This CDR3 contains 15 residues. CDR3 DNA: TGTGCCAGCAGTAACCGGGTCTTTAACACCGGGGAGCTGTTTTTT. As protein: CASSNRVFNTGELFF.

The CDR3 is CSIVRSHYGYTF. The CDR3 coding sequence is TGCAGCATAGTCCGGTCTCACTATGGCTACACCTTC. The chain combines TRBV29-1 with TRBJ1-2; unclear D gene. V dropped 8 bases and J dropped 3 bases, with 13 bases sitting between them. The CDR3 has 12 residues. Germline CDR1 reads SQVTM; CDR2 reads ANQGSEA.

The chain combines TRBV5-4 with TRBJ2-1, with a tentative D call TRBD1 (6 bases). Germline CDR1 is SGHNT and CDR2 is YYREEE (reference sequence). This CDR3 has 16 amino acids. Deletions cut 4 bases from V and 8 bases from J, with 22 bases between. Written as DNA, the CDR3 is TGTGCCAGCAGCGGACGAGGGGACACCCCTGGGGATGAGCAGTTCTTC. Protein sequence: CASSGRGDTPGDEQFF.

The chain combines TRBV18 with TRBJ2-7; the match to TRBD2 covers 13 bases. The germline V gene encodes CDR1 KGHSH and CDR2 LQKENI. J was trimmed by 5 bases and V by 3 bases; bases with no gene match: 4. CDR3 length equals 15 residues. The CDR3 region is CASSPGLAGTDEQYF. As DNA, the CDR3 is TGTGCCAGCTCACCGGGACTAGCGGGGACGGACGAGCAGTACTTC.

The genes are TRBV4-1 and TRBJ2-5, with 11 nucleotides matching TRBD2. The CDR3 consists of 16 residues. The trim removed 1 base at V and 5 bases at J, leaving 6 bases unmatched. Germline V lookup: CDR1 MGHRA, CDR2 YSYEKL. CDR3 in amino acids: CASSQGSGRVYETQYF. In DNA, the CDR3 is TGCGCCAGCAGCCAAGGTAGCGGGAGGGTTTATGAGACCCAGTACTTC.

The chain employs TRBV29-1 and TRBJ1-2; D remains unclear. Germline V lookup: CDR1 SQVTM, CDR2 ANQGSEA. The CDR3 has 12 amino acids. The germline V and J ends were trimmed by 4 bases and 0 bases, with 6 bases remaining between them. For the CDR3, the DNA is TGCAGCGTTGGACAAACTAACTATGGCTACACCTTC. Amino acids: CSVGQTNYGYTF. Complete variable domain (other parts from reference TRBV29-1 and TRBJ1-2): SAVISQKPSRDICQRGTSLTIQCQVDSQVTMMFWYRQQPGQSLTLIATANQGSEATYESGFVIDKFPISRPNLTFSTLTVSNMSPEDSSIYLCSVGQTNYGYTFGSGTRLTVV.

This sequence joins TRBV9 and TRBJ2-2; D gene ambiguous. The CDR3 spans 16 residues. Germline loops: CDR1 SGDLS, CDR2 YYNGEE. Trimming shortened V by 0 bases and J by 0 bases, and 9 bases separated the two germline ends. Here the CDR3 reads CASSVVDGANTGELFF. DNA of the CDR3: TGTGCCAGCAGCGTAGTAGACGGAGCGAACACCGGGGAGCTGTTTTTT.